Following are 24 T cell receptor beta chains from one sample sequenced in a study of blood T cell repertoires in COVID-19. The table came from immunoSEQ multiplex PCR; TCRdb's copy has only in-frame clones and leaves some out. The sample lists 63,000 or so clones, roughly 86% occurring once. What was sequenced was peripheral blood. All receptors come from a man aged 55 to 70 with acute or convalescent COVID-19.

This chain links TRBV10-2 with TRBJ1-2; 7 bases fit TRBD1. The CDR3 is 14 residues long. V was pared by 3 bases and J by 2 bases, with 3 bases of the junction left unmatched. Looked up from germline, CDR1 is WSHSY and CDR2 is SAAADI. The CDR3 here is CASSEDRANYGYTF. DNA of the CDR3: TGCGCCAGCAGTGAAGACAGGGCGAACTATGGCTACACCTTC.

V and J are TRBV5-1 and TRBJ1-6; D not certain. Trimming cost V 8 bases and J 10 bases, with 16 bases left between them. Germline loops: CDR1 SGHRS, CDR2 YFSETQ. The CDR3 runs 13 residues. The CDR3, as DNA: TGCGCCAGTAATAGAGGCCCCAGCTCACCCCTCCACTTT. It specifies CASNRGPSSPLHF.

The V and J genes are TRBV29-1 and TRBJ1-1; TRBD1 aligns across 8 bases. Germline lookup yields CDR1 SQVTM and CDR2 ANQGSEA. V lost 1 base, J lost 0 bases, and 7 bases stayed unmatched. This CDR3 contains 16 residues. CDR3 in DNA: TGCAGCGTTGAAGTTGCCAGGGGGCTTGTGAACACTGAAGCTTTCTTT. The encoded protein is CSVEVARGLVNTEAFF.

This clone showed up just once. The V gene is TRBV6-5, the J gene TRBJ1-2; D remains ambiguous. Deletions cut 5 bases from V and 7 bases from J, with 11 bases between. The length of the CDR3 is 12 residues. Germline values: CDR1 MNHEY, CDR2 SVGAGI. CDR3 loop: CASSTEGGGYTF. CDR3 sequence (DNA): TGTGCCAGCAGTACGGAGGGTGGTGGCTACACCTTC.

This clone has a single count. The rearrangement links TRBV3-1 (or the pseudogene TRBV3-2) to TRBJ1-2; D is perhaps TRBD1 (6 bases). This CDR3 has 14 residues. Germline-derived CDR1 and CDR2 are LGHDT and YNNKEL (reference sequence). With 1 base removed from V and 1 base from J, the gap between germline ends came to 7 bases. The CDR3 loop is CASSQVDSNYGYTF. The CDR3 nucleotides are TGTGCCAGCAGCCAAGTGGACAGTAACTATGGCTACACCTTC.

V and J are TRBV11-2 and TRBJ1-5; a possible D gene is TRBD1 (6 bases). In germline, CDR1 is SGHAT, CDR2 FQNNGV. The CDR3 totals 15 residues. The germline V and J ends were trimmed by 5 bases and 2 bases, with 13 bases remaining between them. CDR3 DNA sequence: TGTGCCAGCAGCGCCACAGGGAGTGGCAATCAGCCCCAGCATTTT. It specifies CASSATGSGNQPQHF.

In DNA, the CDR3 is TGTGCCAGCAGCTTGGGGGAGATGGACAGGAGCTCCTACGAGCAGTACTTC. The encoded protein is CASSLGEMDRSSYEQYF. This chain links TRBV7-9 with TRBJ2-7, with 7 bases matching TRBD1. Unmatched junction bases numbered 11, after V lost 3 bases and J lost 0 bases. This CDR3 has 17 residues. CDR1 and CDR2 from the germline V gene are SEHNR and FQNEAQ (reference sequence).

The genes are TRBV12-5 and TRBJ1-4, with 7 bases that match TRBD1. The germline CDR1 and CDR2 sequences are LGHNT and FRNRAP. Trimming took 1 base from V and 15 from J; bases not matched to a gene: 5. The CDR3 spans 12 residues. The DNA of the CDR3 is TGTGCTAGTGGTTTGGGAAGGGGGCAAATGTTTTTT. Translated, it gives CASGLGRGQMFF.

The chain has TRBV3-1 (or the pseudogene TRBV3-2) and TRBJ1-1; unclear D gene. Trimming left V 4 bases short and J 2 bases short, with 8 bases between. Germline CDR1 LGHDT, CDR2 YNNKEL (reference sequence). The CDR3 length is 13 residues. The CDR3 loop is CASSPRHNTEAFF. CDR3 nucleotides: TGTGCCAGCAGCCCCAGGCACAACACTGAAGCTTTCTTT.

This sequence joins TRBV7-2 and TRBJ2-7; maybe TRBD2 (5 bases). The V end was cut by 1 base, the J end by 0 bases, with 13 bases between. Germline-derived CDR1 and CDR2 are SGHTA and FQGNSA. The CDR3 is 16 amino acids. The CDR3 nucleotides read TGTGCCAGCAGCTTAGATGGTGTCGAGGGCTCCTACGAGCAGTACTTC. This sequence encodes CASSLDGVEGSYEQYF.

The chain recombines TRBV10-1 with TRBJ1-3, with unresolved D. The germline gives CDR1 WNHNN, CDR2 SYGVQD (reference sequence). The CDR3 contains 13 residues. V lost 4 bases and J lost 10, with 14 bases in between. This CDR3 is CASSGLDLRTIYF. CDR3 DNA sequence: TGCGCCAGCAGTGGATTAGACTTAAGAACCATATATTTT.

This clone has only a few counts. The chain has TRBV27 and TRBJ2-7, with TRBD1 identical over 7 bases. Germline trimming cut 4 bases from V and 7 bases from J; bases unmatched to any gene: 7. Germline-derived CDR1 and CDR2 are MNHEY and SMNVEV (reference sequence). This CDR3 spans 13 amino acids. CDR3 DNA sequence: TGTGCCAGCAGTTCCCTGGACAGGCTAGAGCAGTACTTC. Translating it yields CASSSLDRLEQYF.

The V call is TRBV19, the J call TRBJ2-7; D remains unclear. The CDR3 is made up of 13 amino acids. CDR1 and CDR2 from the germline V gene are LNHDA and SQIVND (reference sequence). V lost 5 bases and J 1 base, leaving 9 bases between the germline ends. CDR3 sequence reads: CASSFWSSYEQYF. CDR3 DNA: TGTGCCAGTAGTTTCTGGAGTTCCTACGAGCAGTACTTC. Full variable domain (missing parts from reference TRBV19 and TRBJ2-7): DGGITQSPKYLFRKEGQNVTLSCEQNLNHDAMYWYRQDPGQGLRLIYYSQIVNDFQKGDIAEGYSVSREKKESFPLTVTSAQKNPTAFYLCASSFWSSYEQYFGPGTRLTVT.

The CDR3 is CASSVADRGRLPWGPDYGYTF. DNA for the CDR3: TGTGCCAGCAGCGTAGCCGACAGGGGGCGCCTCCCCTGGGGTCCAGACTATGGCTACACCTTC. J is TRBJ1-2 and V is TRBV9; TRBD1 aligns across 10 bases. Trimming at V came to 0 bases and at J to 3 bases, leaving 20 bases not matched to a gene. The CDR3 consists of 21 residues. Per the germline V gene, CDR1 is SGDLS and CDR2 is YYNGEE. The full variable domain, its missing parts supplied by reference TRBV9 and TRBJ1-2, is DSGVTQTPKHLITATGQRVTLRCSPRSGDLSVYWYQQSLDQGLQFLIQYYNGEERAKGNILERFSAQQFPDLHSELNLSSLELGDSALYFCASSVADRGRLPWGPDYGYTFGSGTRLTVV.

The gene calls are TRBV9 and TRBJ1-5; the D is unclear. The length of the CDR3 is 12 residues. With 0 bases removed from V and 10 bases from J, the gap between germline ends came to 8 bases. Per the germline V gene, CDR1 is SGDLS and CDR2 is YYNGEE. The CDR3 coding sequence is TGTGCCAGCAGCGTAGGGCCCTGTCCCCAGCATTTT. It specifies CASSVGPCPQHF.

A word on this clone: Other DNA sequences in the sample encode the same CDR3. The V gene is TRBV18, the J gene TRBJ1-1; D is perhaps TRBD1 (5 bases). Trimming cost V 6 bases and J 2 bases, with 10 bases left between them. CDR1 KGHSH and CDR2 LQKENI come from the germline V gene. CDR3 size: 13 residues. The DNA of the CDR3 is TGTGCCAGCTCCCTTGACAGAAACACTGAAGCTTTCTTT. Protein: CASSLDRNTEAFF. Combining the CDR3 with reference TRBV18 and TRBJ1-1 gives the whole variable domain NAGVMQNPRHLVRRRGQEARLRCSPMKGHSHVYWYRQLPEEGLKFMVYLQKENIIDESGMPKERFSAEFPKEGPSILRIQQVVRGDSAAYFCASSLDRNTEAFFGQGTRLTVV.

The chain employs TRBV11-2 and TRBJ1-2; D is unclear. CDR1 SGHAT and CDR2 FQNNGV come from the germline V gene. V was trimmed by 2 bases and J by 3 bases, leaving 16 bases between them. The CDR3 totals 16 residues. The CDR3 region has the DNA TGTGCCAGCAGCTTATATCTGACATCGAAATACTATGGCTACACCTTC. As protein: CASSLYLTSKYYGYTF.

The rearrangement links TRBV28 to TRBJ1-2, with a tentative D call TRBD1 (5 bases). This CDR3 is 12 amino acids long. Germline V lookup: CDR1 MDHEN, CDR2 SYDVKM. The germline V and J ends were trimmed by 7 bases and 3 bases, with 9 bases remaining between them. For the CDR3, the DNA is TGTGCCAGCAATCAGGGCTACTATGGCTACACCTTC. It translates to CASNQGYYGYTF.

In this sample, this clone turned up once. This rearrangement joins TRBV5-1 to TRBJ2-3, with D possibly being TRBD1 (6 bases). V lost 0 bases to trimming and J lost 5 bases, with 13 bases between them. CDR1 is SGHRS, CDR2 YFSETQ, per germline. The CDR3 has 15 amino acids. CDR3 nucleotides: TGCGCCAGCAGCTTGGGTACAGGGTCGGGAGATACGCAGTATTTT. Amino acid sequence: CASSLGTGSGDTQYF.

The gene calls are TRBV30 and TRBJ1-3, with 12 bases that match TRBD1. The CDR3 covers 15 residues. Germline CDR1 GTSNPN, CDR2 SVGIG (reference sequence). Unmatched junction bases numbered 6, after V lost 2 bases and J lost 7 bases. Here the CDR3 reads CAWSRLGTGGNTIYF. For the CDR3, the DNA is TGTGCCTGGAGTCGTCTTGGGACAGGGGGCAACACCATATATTTT.

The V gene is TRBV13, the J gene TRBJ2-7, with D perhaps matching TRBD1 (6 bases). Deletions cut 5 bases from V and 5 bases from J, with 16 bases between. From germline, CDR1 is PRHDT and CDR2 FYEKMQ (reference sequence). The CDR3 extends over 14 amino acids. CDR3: CASSRTTGDDEQYF. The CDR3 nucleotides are TGTGCCAGCAGCCGGACGACAGGAGATGACGAGCAGTACTTC.

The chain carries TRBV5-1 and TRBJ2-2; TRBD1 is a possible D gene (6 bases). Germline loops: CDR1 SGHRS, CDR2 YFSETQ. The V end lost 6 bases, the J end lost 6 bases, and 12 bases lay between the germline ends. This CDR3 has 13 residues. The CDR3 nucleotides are TGCGCCAGCACTAAAGGGGGTCCCGGGGAGCTGTTTTTT. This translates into CASTKGGPGELFF.

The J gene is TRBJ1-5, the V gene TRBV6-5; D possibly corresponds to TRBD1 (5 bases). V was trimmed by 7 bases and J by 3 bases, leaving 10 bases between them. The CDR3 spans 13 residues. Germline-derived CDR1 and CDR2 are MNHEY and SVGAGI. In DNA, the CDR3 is TGTGCCAGCATGGGGCAGCCCAATCAGCCCCAGCATTTT. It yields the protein CASMGQPNQPQHF.

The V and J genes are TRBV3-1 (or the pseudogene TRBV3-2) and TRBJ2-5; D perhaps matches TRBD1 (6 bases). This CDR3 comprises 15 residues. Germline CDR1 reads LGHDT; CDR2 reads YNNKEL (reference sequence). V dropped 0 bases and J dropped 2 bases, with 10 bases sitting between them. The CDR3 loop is CASSQERTEQETQYF. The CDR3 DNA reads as TGTGCCAGCAGCCAAGAAAGGACAGAACAAGAGACCCAGTACTTC.